A selection of T cell receptor beta chains follows, all from one sample in a study of shared clonotypes between healthy human individuals. Clones were sequenced by immunoSEQ multiplex PCR, and TCRdb holds only the in-frame ones, with some missing. The data hold about 2.4 million clones, with approximately 92% observed a single time. Sequenced: naive CD4+ T cells sorted from blood. These receptors were obtained from a man between 18 and 35 years old in good health. Each CDR3 is given with its conserved first and last residue. D genes are given only for firm matches. Clone sizes are given selectively: once, few, many, or a class where the clone is expanded.

clone size	D gene	V gene	J gene	CDR3 length	CDR3 DNA	CDR3 protein
NA	TRBD1	TRBV19	TRBJ1-5	14	TGTGCCAGTAGTCCCGGGACAGTTAATCAGCCCCAGCATTTT	CASSPGTVNQPQHF
NA	TRBD2	TRBV28	TRBJ2-1	12	TGTGCCACCGTCGAGACTAGCGGGGGGGGGTTCTTC	CATVETSGGGFF
NA	NA	TRBV7-2	TRBJ2-3	15	TGTGCCAGCAGCACAAGGGGACATAGCACAGATACGCAGTATTTT	CASSTRGHSTDTQYF
NA	NA	TRBV5-4	TRBJ1-1	13	TGTGCCAGCAGCCCCGGGGTGAACACTGAAGCTTTCTTT	CASSPGVNTEAFF
NA	TRBD1	TRBV2	TRBJ2-5	14	TGTGCCAGCTTGGGACAGGCCCACCAAGAGACCCAGTACTTC	CASLGQAHQETQYF
NA	NA	TRBV30	TRBJ1-5	15	TGTGCCTGGAGTGTACAGACAGGTCAAAATCAGCCCCAGCATTTT	CAWSVQTGQNQPQHF
NA	NA	TRBV11-2	TRBJ2-7	16	TGTGCCAGCAGCGGGAAGATGGGACTGCAATCCTACGAGCAGTACTTC	CASSGKMGLQSYEQYF
NA	NA	TRBV18	TRBJ1-5	16	TGTGCCAGCTCACCCTATTCAGGAGGGAACAATCAGCCCCAGCATTTT	CASSPYSGGNNQPQHF
NA	NA	TRBV4-1	TRBJ2-3	15	TGCGCCAGCAGCCAAGATCACGGCAGCACAGATACGCAGTATTTT	CASSQDHGSTDTQYF
NA	NA	TRBV5-1	TRBJ1-2	15	TGCGCCAGCAGCTTGGCCCTGGACGGGCCCTATGGCTACACCTTC	CASSLALDGPYGYTF
NA	NA	TRBV27	TRBJ1-3	17	TGTGCCAGCAGTCCGCCCTTCGCCAGCAACTCTGGAAACACCATATATTTT	CASSPPFASNSGNTIYF
NA	TRBD2	TRBV4-3	TRBJ2-3	17	TGCGCCAGCAGCCAATTCGTTATAGCGGGATCCACAGATACGCAGTATTTT	CASSQFVIAGSTDTQYF
NA	NA	TRBV5-6	TRBJ1-2	16	TGTGCCAGCAGCAGAGCCCGGGACCGAAACTTCTATGGCTACACCTTC	CASSRARDRNFYGYTF
NA	TRBD1	TRBV25-1	TRBJ2-7	15	TGTGCCAGCAGTGAAGGGGACAGGGGACCCTACGAGCAGTACTTC	CASSEGDRGPYEQYF
NA	TRBD1	TRBV9	TRBJ2-1	16	TGTGCCAGCAGCGTATTGGGACAGGCGCTTTACAATGAGCAGTTCTTC	CASSVLGQALYNEQFF
NA	TRBD1	TRBV5-1	TRBJ1-1	14	TGCGCCAGCAGGCTGGGACAGGGATACGGTGAAGCTTTCTTT	CASRLGQGYGEAFF
NA	NA	TRBV6-1	TRBJ1-1	13	TGTGCCAGCAGTGTCGACAGGAACACTGAAGCTTTCTTT	CASSVDRNTEAFF
NA	NA	TRBV25-1	TRBJ1-1	14	TGTGCCAGCAGTGGGGCAGGGAGGAACATTGAAGCTTTCTTT	CASSGAGRNIEAFF
NA	NA	TRBV28	TRBJ1-6	13	TGTGCCAGCAGTCCCCCGGACGGTTCACCCCTCCACTTT	CASSPPDGSPLHF
NA	NA	TRBV7-9	TRBJ1-2	14	TGTGCCAGCAGCTTAGCGGGTGGGGTCTATGGCTACACCTTC	CASSLAGGVYGYTF
NA	NA	TRBV2	TRBJ2-5	15	TGTGCCAGCGCCCCTAGCCAAGGGTTCCAAGAGACCCAGTACTTC	CASAPSQGFQETQYF
NA	NA	TRBV7-9	TRBJ1-1	14	TGTGCCAGCAGCTCCAGGATACTGAACACTGAAGCTTTCTTT	CASSSRILNTEAFF
NA	NA	TRBV7-9	TRBJ2-7	14	TGTGCCAGCAGTGGACAGCGTTCGACCTACGAGCAGTACTTC	CASSGQRSTYEQYF
once	NA	TRBV6-1	TRBJ1-1	11	TGTGCCAGCAGAATAGGGCCGGTGGCTTTCTTT	CASRIGPVAFF
NA	TRBD1	TRBV6-5	TRBJ1-3	14	TGTGCCAGCATTGCCCCCCGGGGACAGTACACCATATATTTT	CASIAPRGQYTIYF
NA	NA	TRBV7-9	TRBJ2-7	16	TGTGCCAGCAGCTTATCGACCAGCGCCAACCTCTACGAGCAGTACTTC	CASSLSTSANLYEQYF
NA	TRBD2	TRBV28	TRBJ2-7	15	TGTGCCAGCAGTTTATCGGGGGGGATGCCCTACGAGCAGTACTTC	CASSLSGGMPYEQYF
NA	TRBD1	TRBV7-2	TRBJ1-2	14	TGTGCCAGCAGCTTAGAGGGACAGGGGGCTGGCTACACCTTC	CASSLEGQGAGYTF
once	TRBD1	TRBV18	TRBJ2-7	15	TGTGCCAGCTCACCGTACACAGGGGGCATCGACGAGCAGTACTTC	CASSPYTGGIDEQYF
NA	NA	TRBV21-1	TRBJ2-5	16	TGTGCCAGCAGCAAAGGGCAGCGGGCCTACCAAGAGACCCAGTACTTC	CASSKGQRAYQETQYF
NA	NA	TRBV29-1	TRBJ1-1	11	TGCAGCGTCGTACCGGCAGGCCAAGCTTTCTTT	CSVVPAGQAFF
NA	TRBD1	TRBV7-2	TRBJ2-7	15	TGTGCCAGCAGCGAACGGGGGGACAGGGCTGACGAGCAGTACTTC	CASSERGDRADEQYF
NA	NA	TRBV30	TRBJ2-4	12	TGTGCCTGGAGTACCCTAGGAAACATTCAGTACTTC	CAWSTLGNIQYF
NA	NA	TRBV9	TRBJ2-5	15	TGTGCCAGCAGCACTAGCTTGAGTAGGGGGGAGACCCAGTACTTC	CASSTSLSRGETQYF
NA	TRBD1	TRBV20-1	TRBJ1-5	11	TGCAGTGCCTCGGCAGGGGGCCCCCAGCATTTT	CSASAGGPQHF
NA	NA	TRBV13	TRBJ1-3	15	TGTGCCAGCAGCTTCCAGGGCGGCTCTGGAAACACCATATATTTT	CASSFQGGSGNTIYF
NA	NA	TRBV27	TRBJ2-4	17	TGTGCCAGCTCGGACTCTCCCCCTACGGGGGCCAAAAACATTCAGTACTTC	CASSDSPPTGAKNIQYF
once	TRBD1	TRBV4-2	TRBJ1-1	11	TGTGCCAGCAGCCGGGACAGAGAAGCTTTCTTT	CASSRDREAFF
NA	NA	TRBV9	TRBJ2-7	15	TGTGCCAGCAGGCTACAGGTTCCGATCTCCTACGAGCAGTACTTC	CASRLQVPISYEQYF
NA	NA	TRBV23-1	TRBJ2-7	17	TGCGCCATCGCACCCCGGCCCCGGGACCCGGTATCGATCGAGCAGTACTTC	CAIAPRPRDPVSIEQYF
few	NA	TRBV30	TRBJ1-1	16	TGTGCCTGGACATTACGCGGAAAGAGAGGGAACACTGAAGCTTTCTTT	CAWTLRGKRGNTEAFF
NA	NA	TRBV10-3	TRBJ1-2	14	TGTGCCATCAGTCCCTCTGGTTCCTTGAGAGGCTACACCTTC	CAISPSGSLRGYTF
NA	TRBD1	TRBV2	TRBJ2-7	15	TGTGCCAGCAGTTTGACAGGGGGAGGGTCCTACGAGCAGTACTTC	CASSLTGGGSYEQYF
NA	NA	TRBV9	TRBJ1-1	13	TGTGCCAGCAGTCCCCTAGGGAACACTGAAGCTTTCTTT	CASSPLGNTEAFF
NA	TRBD2	TRBV4-1	TRBJ2-3	17	TGCGCCAGCAGCCACGGGTTAAGCGGGGGGAGCACAGATACGCAGTATTTT	CASSHGLSGGSTDTQYF
NA	NA	TRBV14	TRBJ2-2	14	TGTGCCAGCAGCCAAGTAAAGAACACCGGGGAGCTGTTTTTT	CASSQVKNTGELFF
NA	TRBD2	TRBV4-1	TRBJ2-5	17	TGCGCCAGCAGCCATAGAAGATGGGGCGGGAGGGATGAGACCCAGTACTTC	CASSHRRWGGRDETQYF
NA	TRBD1	TRBV18	TRBJ1-5	15	TGTGCCAGCTCACCAGCAGGGGGCGAGAATCAGCCCCAGCATTTT	CASSPAGGENQPQHF
NA	TRBD2	TRBV30	TRBJ2-5	14	TGTGCCTGGGGAACTAGCGGACGGGGCGGGACCCAGTACTTC	CAWGTSGRGGTQYF
few	NA	TRBV10-1	TRBJ2-2	15	TGCGCCAGCAGTGAGAGTGCAGGGGACACCGGGGAGCTGTTTTTT	CASSESAGDTGELFF
NA	TRBD1	TRBV7-2	TRBJ1-5	17	TGTGCCAGCAGCCTACGTAACCGACAGGGGGGCAATCAGCCCCAGCATTTT	CASSLRNRQGGNQPQHF
once	TRBD2	TRBV19	TRBJ2-3	15	TGTGCCAGTAGTTCTACTAGCGGAAGCACAGATACGCAGTATTTT	CASSSTSGSTDTQYF
once	TRBD2	TRBV2	TRBJ2-1	13	TGTGCCAGCAGAGGGACTAGCGGGAGTTGGCAGTTCTTC	CASRGTSGSWQFF
NA	NA	TRBV30	TRBJ1-2	12	TGTGCCTGGATAGTAAGGGGTGACGGCTACACCTTC	CAWIVRGDGYTF
NA	NA	TRBV5-1	TRBJ1-1	14	TGCGCCAGCAGCTTGAGGGGTCCGAACACTGAAGCTTTCTTT	CASSLRGPNTEAFF